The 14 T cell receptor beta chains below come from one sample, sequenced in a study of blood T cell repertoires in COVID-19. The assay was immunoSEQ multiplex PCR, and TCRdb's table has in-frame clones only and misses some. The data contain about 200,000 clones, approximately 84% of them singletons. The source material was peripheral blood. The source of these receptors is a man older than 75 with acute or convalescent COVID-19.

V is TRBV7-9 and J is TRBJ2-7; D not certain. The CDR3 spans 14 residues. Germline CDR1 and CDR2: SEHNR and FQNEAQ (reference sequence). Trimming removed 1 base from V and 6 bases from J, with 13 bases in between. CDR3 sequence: CASSLDVPPGEQYF. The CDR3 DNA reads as TGTGCCAGCAGCTTAGACGTCCCCCCGGGCGAGCAGTACTTC. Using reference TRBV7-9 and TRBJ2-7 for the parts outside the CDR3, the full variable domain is DTGVSQNPRHKITKRGQNVTFRCDPISEHNRLYWYRQTLGQGPEFLTYFQNEAQLEKSRLLSDRFSAERPKGSFSTLEIQRTEQGDSAMYLCASSLDVPPGEQYFGPGTRLTVT.

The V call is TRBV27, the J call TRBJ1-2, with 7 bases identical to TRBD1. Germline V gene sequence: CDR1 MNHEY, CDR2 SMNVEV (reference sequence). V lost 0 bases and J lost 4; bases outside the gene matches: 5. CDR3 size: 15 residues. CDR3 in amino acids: CASSLSPTGTYGYTF. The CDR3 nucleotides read TGTGCCAGCAGTTTATCCCCGACAGGGACCTATGGCTACACCTTC.

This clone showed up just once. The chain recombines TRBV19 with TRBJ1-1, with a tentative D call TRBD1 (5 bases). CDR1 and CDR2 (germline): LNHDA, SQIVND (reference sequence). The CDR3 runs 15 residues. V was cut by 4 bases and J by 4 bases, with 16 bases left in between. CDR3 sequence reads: CASSTQSEGSTEAFF. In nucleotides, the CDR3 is TGTGCCAGTAGTACCCAATCGGAGGGGAGCACTGAAGCTTTCTTT.

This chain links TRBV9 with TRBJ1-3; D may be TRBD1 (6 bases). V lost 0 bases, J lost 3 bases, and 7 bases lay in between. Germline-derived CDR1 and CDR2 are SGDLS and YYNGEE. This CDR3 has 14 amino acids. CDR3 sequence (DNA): TGTGCCAGCAGCGTAGGCAGGGGTGGAAACACCATATATTTT. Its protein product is CASSVGRGGNTIYF.

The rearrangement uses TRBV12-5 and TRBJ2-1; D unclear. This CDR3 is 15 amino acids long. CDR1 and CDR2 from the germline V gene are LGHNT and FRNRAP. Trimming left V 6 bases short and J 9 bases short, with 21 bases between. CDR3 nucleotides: TGTGCTAGTGGCCAGCCCATAGACACACTCAGTGAGCAGTTCTTC. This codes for CASGQPIDTLSEQFF. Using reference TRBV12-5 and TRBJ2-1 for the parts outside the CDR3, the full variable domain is DARVTQTPRHKVTEMGQEVTMRCQPILGHNTVFWYRQTMMQGLELLAYFRNRAPLDDSGMPKDRFSAEMPDATLATLKIQPSEPRDSAVYFCASGQPIDTLSEQFFGPGTRLTVL.

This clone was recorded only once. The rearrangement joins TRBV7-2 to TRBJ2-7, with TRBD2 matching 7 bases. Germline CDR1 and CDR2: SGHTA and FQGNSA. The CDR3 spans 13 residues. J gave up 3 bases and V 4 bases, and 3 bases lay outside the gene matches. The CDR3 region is CASSSRDYYEQYF. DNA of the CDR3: TGTGCCAGCAGCTCCCGGGACTACTACGAGCAGTACTTC.

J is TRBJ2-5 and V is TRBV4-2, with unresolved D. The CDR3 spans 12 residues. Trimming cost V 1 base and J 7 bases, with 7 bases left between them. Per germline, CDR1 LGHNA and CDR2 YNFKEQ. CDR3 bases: TGTGCCAGCAGCCAAGCGGTCGGGACCCAGTACTTC. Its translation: CASSQAVGTQYF.

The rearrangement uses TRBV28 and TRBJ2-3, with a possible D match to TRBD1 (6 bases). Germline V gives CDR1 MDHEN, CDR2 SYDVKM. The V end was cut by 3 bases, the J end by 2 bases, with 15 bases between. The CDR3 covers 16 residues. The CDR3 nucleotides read TGTGCCAGCAGTTTCTTGACAGGTTTCTTCACAGATACGCAGTATTTT. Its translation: CASSFLTGFFTDTQYF.

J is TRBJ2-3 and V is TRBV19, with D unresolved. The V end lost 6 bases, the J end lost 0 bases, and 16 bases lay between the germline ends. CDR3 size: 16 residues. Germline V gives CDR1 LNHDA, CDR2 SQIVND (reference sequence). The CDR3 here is CASSLLARPSTDTQYF. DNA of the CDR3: TGTGCCAGTAGCCTCCTGGCTAGGCCTAGCACAGATACGCAGTATTTT.

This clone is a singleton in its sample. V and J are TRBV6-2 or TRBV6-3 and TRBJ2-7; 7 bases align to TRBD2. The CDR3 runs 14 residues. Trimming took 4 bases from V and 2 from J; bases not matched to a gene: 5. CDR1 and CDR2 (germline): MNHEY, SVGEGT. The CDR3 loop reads CASSLWEGPYEQYV. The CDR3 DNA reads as TGTGCCAGCAGTTTATGGGAGGGCCCCTACGAGCAGTACGTC.

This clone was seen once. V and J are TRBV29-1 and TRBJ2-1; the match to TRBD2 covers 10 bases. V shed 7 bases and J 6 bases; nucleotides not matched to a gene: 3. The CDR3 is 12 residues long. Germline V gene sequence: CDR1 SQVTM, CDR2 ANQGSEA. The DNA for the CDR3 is TGCAGCGCCGGACTAGCGGCCAATGAGCAGTTCTTC. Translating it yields CSAGLAANEQFF.

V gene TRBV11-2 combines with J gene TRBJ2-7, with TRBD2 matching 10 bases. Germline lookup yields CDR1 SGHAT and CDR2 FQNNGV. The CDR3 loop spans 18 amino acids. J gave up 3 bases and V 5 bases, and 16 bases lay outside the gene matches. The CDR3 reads CASSQQPMGSGGNYEQYF. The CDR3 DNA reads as TGTGCCAGCAGCCAACAACCGATGGGTAGCGGGGGGAACTACGAGCAGTACTTC. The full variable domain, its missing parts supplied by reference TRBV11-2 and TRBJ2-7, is EAGVAQSPRYKIIEKRQSVAFWCNPISGHATLYWYQQILGQGPKLLIQFQNNGVVDDSQLPKDRFSAERLKGVDSTLKIQPAKLEDSAVYLCASSQQPMGSGGNYEQYFGPGTRLTVT.

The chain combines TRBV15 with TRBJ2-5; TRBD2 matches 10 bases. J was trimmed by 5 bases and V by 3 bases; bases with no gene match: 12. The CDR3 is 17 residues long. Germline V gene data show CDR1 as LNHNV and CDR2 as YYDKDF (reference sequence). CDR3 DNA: TGTGCCACCAGCAGGATGTTGGTCCTAGCGGGAGACGAGACCCAGTACTTC. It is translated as CATSRMLVLAGDETQYF.

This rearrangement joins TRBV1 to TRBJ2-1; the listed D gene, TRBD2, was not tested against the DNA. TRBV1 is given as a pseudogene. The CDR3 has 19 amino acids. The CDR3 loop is CTSSQECRGRRSSYNEQFF. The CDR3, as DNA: TGCACCAGCAGCCAAGAGTGTCGCGGGAGACGCAGCTCCTACAATGAGCAGTTCTTC.